A single sample gave rise to the 28 T cell receptor beta chains below, sequenced in a study of T cell responses to AZD1222 COVID-19 vaccine. Sequencing used immunoSEQ multiplex PCR; TCRdb keeps in-frame clones, though not all of them. The sample includes 92,000 or so clones, roughly nine tenths seen only once; the top ten take roughly 24%. The sample in question was peripheral blood, obtained on day 0 of AZD1222 vaccination. The receptors originated from an adult in good health.

V is TRBV7-2 and J is TRBJ1-1; D unclear. Germline lookup yields CDR1 SGHTA and CDR2 FQGNSA. The CDR3 sequence is 15 residues long. V lost 5 bases to trimming and J lost 0 bases, with 13 bases between them. The CDR3 nucleotides read TGTGCCAGCAGCCTAAGGCTGAGCCTGAACACTGAAGCTTTCTTT. Translation: CASSLRLSLNTEAFF.

The table lists this clone with a count of one. The V gene is TRBV19, the J gene TRBJ2-2, with 7 bases fitting TRBD1. Germline CDR1 and CDR2: LNHDA and SQIVND (reference sequence). The junction had 1 base not matched to a gene; V was cut back by 2 bases and J by 4 bases. The CDR3 has 14 amino acids. The CDR3 nucleotides are TGTGCCAGTAGTATAAACAGGGGCACCGGGGAGCTGTTTTTT. Its protein product is CASSINRGTGELFF.

This CDR3 is CSTGGHEQYF. The CDR3 coding sequence is TGCAGCACAGGGGGTCACGAGCAGTACTTC. The chain carries TRBV20-1 and TRBJ2-7, with TRBD1 identical over 8 bases. The CDR3 sequence is 10 residues long. In germline, CDR1 is DFQATT, CDR2 SNEGSKA (reference sequence).

This chain links TRBV3-1 (or the pseudogene TRBV3-2) with TRBJ2-5; no definite D call. Trimming removed 2 bases from V and 2 bases from J, with 3 bases in between. The CDR3 is made up of 12 amino acids. Germline V CDR1 and CDR2: LGHDT, YNNKEL (reference sequence). The chain's CDR3 is CASSQNQETQYF. The DNA for the CDR3 is TGTGCCAGCAGCCAAAATCAAGAGACCCAGTACTTC.

V gene TRBV6-4 combines with J gene TRBJ2-2; 7 bases are shared with TRBD1. CDR1 is MRHNA, CDR2 SNTAGT, per germline. The CDR3 is 14 amino acids. With 6 bases clipped from V and 6 bases from J, the junction kept 7 bases outside the gene matches. The DNA of the CDR3 is TGTGCCAGCAGAAGGGGGCAAGGGGCCGGGGAGCTGTTTTTT. Protein product: CASRRGQGAGELFF.

The rearrangement links TRBV19 to TRBJ2-1; TRBD1 might be the D (5 bases). The V and J ends lost 1 base and 5 bases respectively, with 6 bases between them. The CDR3 totals 13 residues. CDR1 is LNHDA and CDR2 is SQIVND in the germline V gene (reference sequence). The CDR3 loop is CASSIGQNNEQFF. CDR3 bases: TGTGCCAGTAGTATAGGACAGAACAATGAGCAGTTCTTC.

V usage is TRBV7-2 and J usage is TRBJ1-1; D is uncertain. In germline, CDR1 is SGHTA, CDR2 FQGNSA. CDR3 length equals 13 residues. Trimming took off 6 bases at V and 3 bases at J, with 11 bases between the two ends. The CDR3 loop reads CASRLYEDTEAFF. In nucleotides, the CDR3 is TGTGCCAGCAGACTGTACGAGGACACTGAAGCTTTCTTT.

V gene TRBV9 combines with J gene TRBJ1-4; 11 positions match TRBD1. This CDR3 contains 18 residues. The germline V gene encodes CDR1 SGDLS and CDR2 YYNGEE. V gave up 0 bases and J gave up 0 bases; unmatched junction bases: 4. CDR3 region: CASSVGTGGFTTNEKLFF. The CDR3 DNA reads TGTGCCAGCAGCGTAGGGACAGGGGGCTTTACAACTAATGAAAAACTGTTTTTT.

In DNA form, the CDR3 reads TGTGCCAGTAGGAACGAGCAGTACTTC. Residues: CASRNEQYF. J is TRBJ2-7 and V is TRBV19; D gene uncertain. The V end was cut by 6 bases, the J end by 5 bases, with 2 bases between. From germline, CDR1 is LNHDA and CDR2 SQIVND (reference sequence). The CDR3 loop spans 9 amino acids.

The J gene is TRBJ2-3, the V gene TRBV14, with 8 bases fitting TRBD2. The CDR3 runs to 14 residues. Germline V gene sequence: CDR1 SGHDN, CDR2 FVKESK. Losses at the gene ends were 1 base for V and 8 bases for J; bases not matched to a gene: 5. CDR3 DNA: TGTGCCAGCAGCCAAGTAGCGGGAATAGGTACGCAGTATTTT. Translating it yields CASSQVAGIGTQYF.

The chain employs TRBV7-6 and TRBJ2-3, with 9 bases lining up with TRBD1. CDR1 is SGHVS, CDR2 FNYEAQ, per germline. Trimming removed 5 bases from V and 2 bases from J; junction bases left unmatched: 8. The CDR3 runs to 16 residues. The CDR3 here is CASSPGRDRATDTQYF. The CDR3 DNA reads TGTGCCAGCAGCCCAGGCCGGGACAGGGCCACAGATACGCAGTATTTT.

This chain uses TRBV24-1 with TRBJ2-2; D tentatively reads TRBD1 or TRBD2 (6 bases each). V gave up 7 bases and J gave up 9 bases, with 11 bases separating them. Germline CDR1 and CDR2: KGHDR and SFDVKD. The CDR3 spans 12 residues. The CDR3 reads CATSKGGRELFF. The CDR3 nucleotides are TGTGCCACCAGCAAGGGGGGAAGGGAGCTGTTTTTT.

For the CDR3, the DNA is TGTGCCAGCTCACCGCCTTTGGAGCTAGCGGCCCCAACCTACAATGAGCAGTTCTTC. Amino acids: CASSPPLELAAPTYNEQFF. The chain uses TRBV18 and TRBJ2-1; 7 nucleotides line up with TRBD2. Trimming took 3 bases from V and 2 from J; bases not matched to a gene: 16. Per germline, CDR1 KGHSH and CDR2 LQKENI. The CDR3 covers 19 residues. Full variable domain (missing parts from reference TRBV18 and TRBJ2-1): NAGVMQNPRHLVRRRGQEARLRCSPMKGHSHVYWYRQLPEEGLKFMVYLQKENIIDESGMPKERFSAEFPKEGPSILRIQQVVRGDSAAYFCASSPPLELAAPTYNEQFFGPGTRLTVL.

This clone was observed many times. The rearrangement uses TRBV27 and TRBJ2-1; a weak D match, TRBD1 (5 bases). The CDR3 is 12 amino acids. CDR1 is MNHEY, CDR2 SMNVEV, per germline (reference sequence). V was trimmed by 8 bases and J by 2 bases, leaving 7 bases between them. The CDR3 reads CASGQPYNEQFF. The CDR3 nucleotides read TGTGCCAGCGGACAACCCTACAATGAGCAGTTCTTC.

DNA of the CDR3: TGTGCCAGTAGTATACGCACTAGCGGGGAGCTACAGTTCTTC. Residues: CASSIRTSGELQFF. The chain is built from TRBV19 and TRBJ2-1; 10 nucleotides align to TRBD2. Germline V CDR1 and CDR2: LNHDA, SQIVND (reference sequence). Unmatched junction bases numbered 8, after V lost 2 bases and J lost 13 bases. CDR3 length: 14 residues. Complete variable domain (other parts from reference TRBV19 and TRBJ2-1): DGGITQSPKYLFRKEGQNVTLSCEQNLNHDAMYWYRQDPGQGLRLIYYSQIVNDFQKGDIAEGYSVSREKKESFPLTVTSAQKNPTAFYLCASSIRTSGELQFFGPGTRLTVL.

The chain's CDR3 is CASSPTRLRDTQYF. CDR3 in DNA: TGTGCCAGCAGCCCAACCCGCCTGCGCGATACGCAGTATTTT. The chain recombines TRBV3-1 (or the pseudogene TRBV3-2) with TRBJ2-3; no firm D call. This CDR3 region has 14 residues. CDR1 and CDR2 from the germline V gene are LGHDT and YNNKEL (reference sequence). Trimming cost V 4 bases and J 6 bases, with 14 bases left between them.

This clone occurred once. The rearrangement joins TRBV3-1 (or the pseudogene TRBV3-2) to TRBJ2-7; D is undetermined. The V end lost 0 bases, the J end lost 7 bases, and 16 bases lay between the germline ends. The CDR3 contains 15 residues. Germline assignment: CDR1 LGHDT and CDR2 YNNKEL (reference sequence). For the CDR3, the DNA is TGTGCCAGCAGCCAAGAGGCGGCTTCTCTAGGGGAGCAGTACTTC. Translation: CASSQEAASLGEQYF.

This rearrangement joins TRBV6-5 to TRBJ1-3; maybe TRBD1 (6 bases). Germline V gives CDR1 MNHEY, CDR2 SVGAGI. Trimming took off 6 bases at V and 0 bases at J, with 12 bases between the two ends. The CDR3 covers 15 residues. The CDR3 sequence: CASSRTVLSGNTIYF. The CDR3 DNA sequence: TGTGCCAGCAGCCGGACAGTCCTCTCTGGAAACACCATATATTTT.

The chain combines TRBV9 with TRBJ1-5; D gene unclear. The V gene's germline CDR1 is SGDLS and CDR2 YYNGEE. The CDR3 is made up of 13 amino acids. Deletions cut 0 bases from V and 4 bases from J, with 5 bases between. Here the CDR3 DNA reads TGTGCCAGCAGCGTAGGACCGAATCAGCCCCAGCATTTT. As protein: CASSVGPNQPQHF.

The rearrangement uses TRBV28 and TRBJ1-6; 7 bases are a match to TRBD1. The CDR3 is made up of 18 amino acids. Germline V gene sequence: CDR1 MDHEN, CDR2 SYDVKM. Losses at the gene ends were 3 bases for V and 0 bases for J; bases not matched to a gene: 8. CDR3 sequence (DNA): TGTGCCAGCAGTTTTCCGACAGGGTGGAGCTCCTATAATTCACCCCTCCACTTT. This codes for CASSFPTGWSSYNSPLHF.

The gene calls are TRBV14 and TRBJ1-6; no clear D. Trimming shortened V by 1 base and J by 7 bases, and 5 bases separated the two germline ends. This CDR3 is 13 amino acids long. Germline CDR1 and CDR2: SGHDN and FVKESK. CDR3 residues: CASSQGFNSPLHF. The CDR3, as DNA: TGTGCCAGCAGCCAAGGGTTCAATTCACCCCTCCACTTT.

This rearrangement joins TRBV30 to TRBJ2-1, with TRBD2 matching over 7 bases. V was pared by 4 bases and J by 0 bases, with 6 bases of the junction left unmatched. CDR3 length: 15 residues. Germline-derived CDR1 and CDR2 are GTSNPN and SVGIG (reference sequence). The chain's CDR3 is CAWTRGGSSYNEQFF. The CDR3 nucleotides are TGTGCCTGGACGCGGGGCGGGAGCTCCTACAATGAGCAGTTCTTC.

This clone was detected a few times. The V and J genes are TRBV24-1 and TRBJ1-5; D may be TRBD1 (5 bases). The germline V and J ends were trimmed by 2 bases and 9 bases, with 13 bases remaining between them. This CDR3 region has 14 residues. Germline V gene sequence: CDR1 KGHDR, CDR2 SFDVKD. CDR3 bases: TGTGCCACCAGTGATTCTGGCAGGGAACGGCCCCAGCATTTT. Translation gives CATSDSGRERPQHF.

The CDR3 here is CASSDHNSIANQPQHF. The CDR3 region has the DNA TGTGCCAGCAGCGATCATAACAGCATAGCCAATCAGCCCCAGCATTTT. The chain joins TRBV6-2 or TRBV6-3 to TRBJ1-5; D ambiguous. CDR1 is MNHEY, CDR2 SVGEGT, per germline. The length of the CDR3 is 16 residues. Trimming removed 6 bases from V and 3 bases from J, with 18 bases in between.

The chain links TRBV3-1 (or the pseudogene TRBV3-2) to TRBJ2-1; 7 bases agree with TRBD1. CDR3 length: 17 residues. Per germline, CDR1 LGHDT and CDR2 YNNKEL (reference sequence). Losses at the gene ends were 0 bases for V and 2 bases for J; bases not matched to a gene: 7. The chain's CDR3 is CASSQERVQGPYNEQFF. The CDR3 DNA sequence: TGTGCCAGCAGCCAAGAACGGGTACAGGGGCCCTACAATGAGCAGTTCTTC.

J is TRBJ2-3 and V is TRBV19; perhaps TRBD2 as D (6 bases). The CDR3 sequence is 17 residues long. CDR1 is LNHDA and CDR2 is SQIVND in the germline V gene (reference sequence). V was shortened by 3 bases and J by 1 base, with 17 bases between the two germline ends. CDR3 sequence (DNA): TGTGCCAGTAGTATCCAGCCCCAGGCTAGCGGCACAGATACGCAGTATTTT. Translated: CASSIQPQASGTDTQYF.

V is TRBV9 and J is TRBJ2-1; 7 nucleotides align to TRBD2. The CDR3 has 15 residues. V was clipped by 0 bases and J by 4 bases; unmatched bases: 4. Germline V gives CDR1 SGDLS, CDR2 YYNGEE. CDR3 DNA: TGTGCCAGCAGCGTAGCGGGAGGCTTATACAATGAGCAGTTCTTC. The encoded protein is CASSVAGGLYNEQFF.

A single count supports this clone. The DNA for the CDR3 is TGTGCCAGCAGCCTTAGCGGGAGAAACACCGGGGAGCTGTTTTTT. Protein sequence: CASSLSGRNTGELFF. The chain links TRBV5-4 to TRBJ2-2, with 9 bases fitting TRBD2. Germline-derived CDR1 and CDR2 are SGHNT and YYREEE (reference sequence). Unmatched junction bases numbered 3, after V lost 4 bases and J lost 2 bases. The CDR3 is made up of 15 amino acids.